These 2 T cell receptor beta chains share one sample of origin, sequenced in a study of blood T cell repertoires in COVID-19. Only in-frame clones appear in the TCRdb table, and some are missing; sequencing was by immunoSEQ multiplex PCR. The table includes approximately 230,000 clones, almost 90% detected once. The sample comprised PBMCs or T cells enriched from blood (not recorded which). These receptors all come from a woman aged 45-65 years with acute COVID-19.

This chain uses TRBV13 with TRBJ2-1; D is unclear. The CDR3 totals 11 residues. Germline lookup yields CDR1 PRHDT and CDR2 FYEKMQ (reference sequence). V lost 2 bases, J lost 10 bases, and 6 bases lay in between. The CDR3 sequence: CASSLLSEQFF. CDR3 nucleotides: TGTGCCAGCAGCTTACTTTCCGAGCAGTTCTTC. Filled out from reference TRBV13 and TRBJ2-1, the complete variable domain reads AAGVIQSPRHLIKEKRETATLKCYPIPRHDTVYWYQQGPGQDPQFLISFYEKMQSDKGSIPDRFSAQQFSDYHSELNMSSLELGDSALYFCASSLLSEQFFGPGTRLTVL.

The chain combines TRBV3-1 (or the pseudogene TRBV3-2) with TRBJ2-3, with 7 bases fitting TRBD2. Germline values: CDR1 LGHDT, CDR2 YNNKEL (reference sequence). CDR3 length: 15 amino acids. Trimming cost V 1 base and J 0 bases; bases outside gene matches: 1. CDR3 DNA sequence: TGTGCCAGCAGCCAAGTTAGCGGGAGCACAGATACGCAGTATTTT. It translates to CASSQVSGSTDTQYF.